The 9 T cell receptor beta chains listed next were all sequenced from one sample in a study of patients and donors after allogeneic stem cell transplantation. TCRdb reanalysed the RT-PCR reads using MiXCR and keeps one entry per CDR3 protein. This sample has approximately 220,000 distinct CDR3 sequences, with 35% to 45% found just once. Sequencing was done on a sample of blood, either unsorted or a sorted T cell fraction (not recorded which). The receptor set was obtained from a human donor who was either an allogeneic HSCT recipient or a stem cell or donor lymphocyte infusion donor (not recorded which). It is not recorded whose cells these are; they may come from a transplant donor.

This chain links TRBV4-2 with TRBJ2-2; TRBD2 might be the D (6 bases). The length of the CDR3 is 15 residues. CDR1 LGHNA and CDR2 YNFKEQ come from the germline V gene. Trimming took 4 bases from V and 0 from J, leaving 9 bases between them. The CDR3 loop is CASSPASANTGELFF. The CDR3 nucleotides read TGTGCCAGCAGCCCTGCTAGCGCGAACACCGGGGAGCTGTTTTTT.

This clonotype was counted between two and nine times. The rearrangement links TRBV12-3 or TRBV12-4 to TRBJ1-4; D perhaps matches TRBD1 (6 bases). The ends were cut back, 7 bases at V and 4 bases at J, with 13 bases in the middle. This CDR3 has 14 amino acids. CDR3 in DNA: TGTGCCAGCAAAGAGGGGGGAATTAATGAAAAACTGTTTTTT. It yields the protein CASKEGGINEKLFF.

The chain links TRBV28 to TRBJ2-7; D perhaps matches TRBD1 (6 bases). Per germline, CDR1 MDHEN and CDR2 SYDVKM. This CDR3 is built from 16 residues. Trimming shortened V by 5 bases and J by 4 bases, and 21 bases separated the two germline ends. CDR3 sequence (DNA): TGTGCCAGCAGTGCCTTGGACAGAATACAACGATACGAGCAGTACTTC. Its protein product is CASSALDRIQRYEQYF.

The rearrangement links TRBV9 to TRBJ2-3; perhaps D is TRBD1 or TRBD2 (6 bases each). V lost 0 bases, J lost 0 bases, and 14 bases lay in between. The germline CDR1 and CDR2 sequences are SGDLS and YYNGEE. The CDR3 consists of 17 residues. CDR3: CASSVGSGAPSTDTQYF. The CDR3 DNA is TGTGCCAGCAGCGTAGGTTCGGGGGCCCCTAGCACAGATACGCAGTATTTT. Combining the CDR3 with reference TRBV9 and TRBJ2-3 gives the whole variable domain DSGVTQTPKHLITATGQRVTLRCSPRSGDLSVYWYQQSLDQGLQFLIQYYNGEERAKGNILERFSAQQFPDLHSELNLSSLELGDSALYFCASSVGSGAPSTDTQYFGPGTRLTVL.

J is TRBJ2-5 and V is TRBV4-1, with a tentative D call TRBD2 (7 bases). V was cut by 0 bases and J by 7 bases, with 12 bases left in between. Germline CDR1 MGHRA, CDR2 YSYEKL. The CDR3 runs 14 residues. This CDR3 reads CASSQERGRGTQYF. CDR3 nucleotides: TGCGCCAGCAGCCAAGAGCGGGGGCGAGGGACCCAGTACTTC.

This clonotype was observed a few times. V gene TRBV12-3 or TRBV12-4 combines with J gene TRBJ1-1, with 8 bases aligning to TRBD1. The CDR3 totals 15 residues. V was pared by 4 bases and J by 2 bases, with 6 bases of the junction left unmatched. This CDR3 is CASSYDRGVNTEAFF. The CDR3 bases are TGTGCCAGCAGTTACGACAGGGGCGTTAACACTGAAGCTTTCTTT.

J is TRBJ1-2 and V is TRBV5-5; TRBD1 might be the D (5 bases). Germline V gene data show CDR1 as SGHKS and CDR2 as YYEKEE (reference sequence). V lost 3 bases to trimming and J lost 6 bases, with 15 bases between them. The CDR3 covers 14 residues. This CDR3 reads CASSSPRVGDGYTF. The CDR3 DNA sequence: TGTGCCAGCAGCTCTCCGAGGGTAGGGGATGGCTACACCTTC. The variable domain in full, with the rest retrieved from reference TRBV5-5 and TRBJ1-2, is DAGVTQSPTHLIKTRGQQVTLRCSPISGHKSVSWYQQVLGQGPQFIFQYYEKEERGRGNFPDRFSARQFPNYSSELNVNALLLGDSALYLCASSSPRVGDGYTFGSGTRLTVV.

The chain employs TRBV28 and TRBJ2-7, with 9 bases that match TRBD2. With V trimmed by 3 bases and J by 3 bases, 3 bases remained unmatched. This CDR3 is 14 amino acids long. Germline-derived CDR1 and CDR2 are MDHEN and SYDVKM. The CDR3 DNA follows: TGTGCCAGCAGTTTTCGCGGGGGGGACTACGAGCAGTACTTC. It encodes CASSFRGGDYEQYF.

In its sample, this clonotype was seen a few times. The chain uses TRBV6-5 and TRBJ1-1; D not certain. This CDR3 has 15 residues. Deletions cut 3 bases from V and 0 bases from J, with 11 bases between. CDR1 is MNHEY and CDR2 is SVGAGI in the germline V gene. The CDR3 is CASSYIRNMNTEAFF. CDR3 DNA sequence: TGTGCCAGCAGTTATATTAGAAACATGAACACTGAAGCTTTCTTT.